This TCR beta chain was sequenced for a study of T cells in Graves' hyperthyroidism and ophthalmopathy (dated by TCRdb to about 2019). At the level of the whole study: Peripheral blood samples were taken at initial diagnosis, before any treatment was given. A discovery cohort of around 98 patients, about 40 with Graves' ophthalmopathy and approximately 55 with stable Graves' hyperthyroidism, was used to find distinguishing TCR V-J signatures. In more than 5 Graves' hyperthyroidism patients, the study also compared T-cell repertoires from thyroid tissue with T-cell repertoires from blood. The 100 discovery patients were randomly divided into training and test sets at a 7:3 ratio. TCR Vbeta CDR3 sequencing of approximately 140 peripheral blood samples (under 45 ophthalmopathy, under 80 hyperthyroidism and roughly 17 progressor patients) is reported in the paper. Once sampling was done, hyperthyroidism patients were given methimazole at a starting dose of 30 mg daily, whereas ophthalmopathy patients were given high-dose intravenous methylprednisolone. Whether ophthalmopathy could be predicted prospectively was tested in an independent validation cohort made up of 18 to 20 hyperthyroidism patients plus 17 patients who later progressed to ophthalmopathy. What the work shows at the level of the full study, not this receptor alone: Most expanded thyroid clonotypes (frequency above 0.001) were also found in blood, which suggests that blood repertoires may mirror thyroid immune responses. No statistical method was used to fix the sample size in advance, and group allocation was not hidden from the investigators. In validation, progression to ophthalmopathy was predicted by the model with approximately 67% sensitivity and roughly 72% specificity, a median of roughly 6.4 months before onset. In cross-validation, a model built on a 13 V-J signature told ophthalmopathy apart from stable hyperthyroidism with 85% to 90% sensitivity and roughly 81% specificity, and in testing the same model reached 80%/75%.

In the ophthalmopathy patients, disease was moderately to severely active, with a Clinical Activity Score of 3 or more, a NOSPECS grade of 4 or more, and a duration of less than 3 months. Patients with uncontrolled infections, other autoimmune diseases, pregnancy or lactation were excluded. Diagnoses were based on clinical symptoms, serum thyroxine and TRAb, thyroid ultrasound and orbital computed tomography. Ficoll-Paque density gradient centrifugation was used to isolate PBMCs from around 10 ml of fresh peripheral blood. Total RNA was extracted using Trizol reagent, and RNA quality was assessed on an Agilent 2100 Bioanalyzer. The TCR beta CDR3 regions were amplified from RNA transcripts. A first-round RT-PCR of the TCR CDR3 used the HTBI primer set with the Qiagen OneStep RT-PCR kit. The libraries were constructed in a second round of multiplex PCR and then size-selected and purified. Libraries were sequenced paired-end with 100 bp reads on an Illumina HiSeq2000. As for the original processing: SOAPnuke was used to process the raw data, with reads discarded if the reads contained adapters or uncalled bases, had a mean Phred below 15, or lacked an exact constant-primer or identifier match. High-quality paired reads were merged using COPE v1.2.5, and each unique nucleotide sequence was defined as a clonotype. MiTCR v1.1 was used to align the clonotypes against IMGT TRBV, TRBD and TRBJ reference segments. The analysis was restricted to V-J combinations with a frequency above 0.0001, which together covered roughly 99% of the repertoires. The TCS score was defined as the ratio of F50 (clonal expansion) to E x V (chaos), calculated using BLOSUM62-based TCRdist between CDR3 peptides within each V-J. Welch's t-statistics and random forest reduced 500 to 550 V-J features to 13, which were used in a naive Bayes classifier (R e1071). The public reads were quality trimmed at Q25 with fastp and then assembled into clones with MiXCR by TCRdb, keeping productive beta chains. Rows with a matching CDR3 protein are joined into one entry that keeps the most common DNA and genes. The V and J calls shown here were made by TCRdb, not taken from the authors' results. The sample contains about 610,000 distinct CDR3 sequences, around 16% of them found a single time. The ten largest clonotypes hold less than 3.5% of the sample.

In the case of this clonotype: Its recognized antigen is unknown. Qualities for individual bases were not recorded, and no much larger clone is one base off.

The cysteine opens and the phenylalanine closes a CDR3 of 15 amino acids. The read is trimmed to its CDR3 DNA, 45 bases read in frame from base 1. A distance of 17 bases separates the germline ends of V and J, which lose 4 bases and 5 bases respectively. From a lookup of the germline V gene, CDR1 and CDR2 are SGHRS and YFSETQ. In this chain, TRBV5-1 is recombined with TRBJ2-3; possibly the D gene is TRBD2, per 5 matching bases. Sequencing was performed on blood. The receptor was isolated from a woman aged 40-49 years with Graves' ophthalmopathy. The nucleotide sequence reads TGCGCCAGCAGCACGGCGGCCGGGGTGGGAGATACGCAGTATTTT. Its product reads: CASSTAAGVGDTQYF.